The present T cell receptor beta chain was sequenced within a study of vaccination effects on CD4 cells after COVID-19. Upon completion of approximately ten days in culture, CD4+ T cells were isolated. Two-dose BNT162b2 or mRNA-1273 vaccination was given to participants. The assay was immunoSEQ multiplex PCR, and TCRdb's table has in-frame clones only and misses some. The table records around 66,000 clones, 74% of them present only once. Trimming at V came to 7 bases and at J to 8 bases, leaving 7 bases not matched to a gene. The CDR3 loop spans 13 amino acids. Germline V gene lookup returns CDR1 SEHNR and CDR2 FQNEAQ (reference sequence). Details on this clone: Its antigen is not identified.

Here the sequenced sample was CD4+ T cells from PBMCs cultured without peptide, taken after COVID-19 vaccination. V usage is TRBV7-9 and J usage is TRBJ1-4, with 7 positions matching TRBD1. The clonotype comes from a human donor who received a COVID-19 vaccine. CDR3 in DNA: TGTGCCAGCATCGACAGGGTGGACGAAAAACTGTTTTTT. It codes for CASIDRVDEKLFF.